Shown below are 28 T cell receptor beta chains from a single sample sequenced in a study of post-analysis software for immune sequencing data. Overall study results and limits: Controls showed lower frequencies than patients for five TRBV segments, and TRBV5-6, TRBV5-1 and TRBV20-1 were among these.

The TCR beta cDNA libraries carried unique molecular identifiers. TCRdb reprocessed the PCR reads via MiXCR and lists one record per CDR3 protein. The sample holds approximately 630,000 distinct CDR3 sequences, around 64% seen once. For these receptors, no antigen is known. The sequenced material came from blood. These receptors originate from a girl aged 2 to 10 with multiple sclerosis.

In this sample, this clonotype turned up once. This chain connects TRBV7-9 to TRBJ2-2; D is possibly TRBD1 or TRBD2 (5 bases each). The CDR3 sequence is 15 residues long. Germline loops: CDR1 SEHNR, CDR2 FQNEAQ (reference sequence). Trimming took off 6 bases at V and 0 bases at J, with 11 bases between the two ends. This chain's CDR3 is CASSSWGTNTGELFF. CDR3 in DNA: TGTGCCAGCAGTTCGTGGGGGACGAACACCGGGGAGCTGTTTTTT.

The rearrangement joins TRBV6-5 to TRBJ1-1, with D maybe TRBD1 (5 bases). Per germline, CDR1 MNHEY and CDR2 SVGAGI. V lost 2 bases and J 4 bases, leaving 14 bases between the germline ends. The CDR3 runs 15 residues. The chain's CDR3 is CASSYLFRVGTEAFF. CDR3 sequence (DNA): TGTGCCAGCAGTTACCTGTTCAGGGTGGGCACTGAAGCTTTCTTT.

The J gene is TRBJ2-1, the V gene TRBV5-1, with D hard to call. The CDR3 loop spans 14 amino acids. Trimming shortened V by 8 bases and J by 2 bases, and 14 bases separated the two germline ends. Germline V gene data show CDR1 as SGHRS and CDR2 as YFSETQ. In DNA, the CDR3 is TGCGCCAGTTTCGACCGACCTCCCTACAATGAGCAGTTCTTC. It is translated as CASFDRPPYNEQFF. The full variable domain, with the rest looked up from reference TRBV5-1 and TRBJ2-1, is KAGVTQTPRYLIKTRGQQVTLSCSPISGHRSVSWYQQTPGQGLQFLFEYFSETQRNKGNFPGRFSGRQFSNSRSEMNVSTLELGDSALYLCASFDRPPYNEQFFGPGTRLTVL.

The CDR3 spells CASSLPGQLETQYF. The CDR3 bases are TGTGCCAGCAGCTTGCCGGGGCAGTTGGAGACCCAGTACTTC. V gene TRBV7-2 combines with J gene TRBJ2-5; D is possibly TRBD1 or TRBD2 (5 bases each). Germline values: CDR1 SGHTA, CDR2 FQGNSA. With 3 bases removed from V and 5 bases from J, the gap between germline ends came to 13 bases. The CDR3 sequence is 14 residues long.

J is TRBJ1-1 and V is TRBV5-1; the match to TRBD1 covers 8 bases. Germline CDR1 and CDR2: SGHRS and YFSETQ. Trimming took 3 bases from V and 2 from J; bases not matched to a gene: 3. The CDR3 sequence is 14 residues long. The CDR3 here is CASSSTGDNTEAFF. CDR3 nucleotide sequence: TGCGCCAGCAGCTCGACAGGGGATAACACTGAAGCTTTCTTT.

J is TRBJ2-7 and V is TRBV18; D possibly corresponds to TRBD1 (6 bases). CDR1 and CDR2 (germline): KGHSH, LQKENI. There are 17 residues in the CDR3. The V gene lost 4 bases and the J gene lost 3 bases, with 22 bases spanning the gap. This CDR3 is CASSRQEITVQNYEQYF. The CDR3 DNA reads TGTGCCAGCTCACGACAGGAGATCACCGTCCAGAACTACGAGCAGTACTTC. Together with reference TRBV18 and TRBJ2-7, the CDR3 gives the full variable domain: NAGVMQNPRHLVRRRGQEARLRCSPMKGHSHVYWYRQLPEEGLKFMVYLQKENIIDESGMPKERFSAEFPKEGPSILRIQQVVRGDSAAYFCASSRQEITVQNYEQYFGPGTRLTVT.

The rearrangement uses TRBV12-3 or TRBV12-4 and TRBJ2-1; 9 nucleotides agree with TRBD1. Trimming removed 6 bases from V and 2 bases from J; junction bases left unmatched: 5. This CDR3 has 15 residues. Here the CDR3 DNA reads TGTGCCAGCAGGTCCGGGACAGGGCCCTACAATGAGCAGTTCTTC. Its protein product is CASRSGTGPYNEQFF.

With regard to this clonotype: At one of its ends the junction is not consistent with the germline gene, which may arise from a read error. This sequence joins TRBV10-3 and TRBJ1-1; maybe TRBD1 (5 bases). This CDR3 has 13 residues. Germline V gene data show CDR1 as ENHRY and CDR2 as SYGVKD. The CDR3 region has the DNA TGTGCCACCCGAGACAGTTTGAACACTGTAGCTTTCTTT. Translation: CATRDSLNTVAFF.

This clonotype appeared a few times. This sequence joins TRBV5-5 and TRBJ2-5, with TRBD1 identical over 10 bases. CDR1 and CDR2 from the germline V gene are SGHKS and YYEKEE (reference sequence). V was pared by 1 base and J by 5 bases, with 14 bases of the junction left unmatched. The CDR3 has 18 amino acids. The CDR3 region has the DNA TGTGCCAGCAGCTTGTCCACCGGGACAGGGGCCAGGACGGAGACCCAGTACTTC. Encoded protein: CASSLSTGTGARTETQYF.

V gene TRBV20-1 combines with J gene TRBJ2-1; 7 nucleotides agree with TRBD2. Germline-derived CDR1 and CDR2 are DFQATT and SNEGSKA (reference sequence). Trimming removed 5 bases from V and 8 bases from J; junction bases left unmatched: 6. The CDR3 spans 12 residues. Here the CDR3 DNA reads TGCAGTGCTCCGGGAGGAGGGGATGAGCAGTTCTTC. Residues: CSAPGGGDEQFF.

The chain recombines TRBV20-1 with TRBJ2-7; TRBD2 might be the D (6 bases). The V end lost 3 bases, the J end lost 1 base, and 7 bases lay between the germline ends. The CDR3 extends over 12 amino acids. Germline V gives CDR1 DFQATT, CDR2 SNEGSKA (reference sequence). The CDR3 here is CSARRDSYEQYF. CDR3 sequence (DNA): TGCAGTGCTAGGCGGGATTCCTACGAGCAGTACTTC.

This clonotype was seen a few times. This chain connects TRBV7-2 to TRBJ2-3, with 10 bases fitting TRBD2. CDR3 length: 17 residues. The germline gives CDR1 SGHTA, CDR2 FQGNSA. J gave up 2 bases and V 2 bases, and 7 bases lay outside the gene matches. In DNA form, the CDR3 reads TGTGCCAGCAGCTTAACGAGCGGGGGGGCGACCACAGATACGCAGTATTTT. It translates to CASSLTSGGATTDTQYF. The full variable domain, in which reference TRBV7-2 and TRBJ2-3 provide the parts outside the CDR3, is GAGVSQSPSNKVTEKGKDVELRCDPISGHTALYWYRQSLGQGLEFLIYFQGNSAPDKSGLPSDRFSAERTGGSVSTLTIQRTQQEDSAVYLCASSLTSGGATTDTQYFGPGTRLTVL.

The CDR3 coding sequence is TGCGCCAGCAGCTTGGACGTGGGAGGACGGCAGTTCTTC. Translation gives CASSLDVGGRQFF. The genes are TRBV5-1 and TRBJ2-1, with D tentatively TRBD2 (6 bases). This CDR3 is 13 amino acids long. Germline V gene lookup returns CDR1 SGHRS and CDR2 YFSETQ. The ends were cut back, 0 bases at V and 12 bases at J, with 13 bases in the middle.

As for this clonotype: A clone one base away is much larger, so this may be a read error. The chain links TRBV10-2 to TRBJ1-2; TRBD1 agrees at 10 bases. CDR3 length: 15 residues. From germline, CDR1 is WSHSY and CDR2 SAAADI. CDR3: CASSEVDRGRRGCTF. In DNA form, the CDR3 reads TGCGCCAGCAGTGAGGTCGACAGGGGGCGAAGAGGCTGCACCTTC.

Points on this clonotype: One end of the junction fails to match germline, which may point to a read error. The rearrangement links TRBV9 to TRBJ2-7; D remains ambiguous. Germline V lookup: CDR1 SGDLS, CDR2 YYNGEE. The CDR3 has 13 amino acids. As DNA, the CDR3 is TGTGCCAGCAGCGTGTATGGCTCCTCCGAGCAGTACTTC. This gives the protein CASSVYGSSEQYF.

The chain has TRBV12-3 or TRBV12-4 and TRBJ1-2; perhaps TRBD1 as D (6 bases). This CDR3 region has 14 residues. The germline V and J ends were trimmed by 0 bases and 5 bases, with 10 bases remaining between them. CDR3 amino acids: CASSLARRGYGYTF. CDR3 DNA sequence: TGTGCCAGCAGTTTAGCAAGGAGGGGGTATGGCTACACCTTC.

This clonotype was picked up a small number of times. The chain recombines TRBV20-1 with TRBJ2-7, with 7 bases identical to TRBD1. With 6 bases clipped from V and 4 bases from J, the junction kept 6 bases outside the gene matches. CDR3 length: 12 residues. The germline gives CDR1 DFQATT, CDR2 SNEGSKA (reference sequence). CDR3 loop: CSARGQTYEQYF. In nucleotides, the CDR3 is TGCAGTGCCCGGGGACAGACGTACGAGCAGTACTTC.

The V gene is TRBV2, the J gene TRBJ1-5; tentative D call: TRBD1 (5 bases). V was shortened by 8 bases and J by 3 bases, with 20 bases between the two germline ends. The CDR3 has 16 residues. Germline assignment: CDR1 SNHLY and CDR2 FYNNEI. CDR3 amino acids: CASQDGSGGDNQPQHF. In nucleotides, the CDR3 is TGTGCCAGCCAGGACGGGTCTGGGGGAGACAATCAGCCCCAGCATTTT.

The chain combines TRBV6-5 with TRBJ2-7, with D perhaps matching TRBD2 (5 bases). The CDR3 is 14 residues long. Germline-derived CDR1 and CDR2 are MNHEY and SVGAGI. V shed 2 bases and J shed 0 bases, with 8 bases lying between them. CDR3 region: CASSYAGLSYEQYF. CDR3 DNA: TGTGCCAGCAGTTACGCGGGCCTCTCCTACGAGCAGTACTTC.

The rearrangement uses TRBV5-1 and TRBJ2-7; D is tentatively TRBD1 or TRBD2 (5 bases each). CDR3 length equals 16 residues. Germline V gene sequence: CDR1 SGHRS, CDR2 YFSETQ. Trimming removed 1 base at V and 5 bases at J, with 19 bases between. CDR3 residues: CASSLPSPGTVNEQYF. For the CDR3, the DNA is TGCGCCAGCAGCTTGCCATCTCCAGGGACGGTTAACGAGCAGTACTTC.

The gene calls are TRBV12-3 or TRBV12-4 and TRBJ2-1; D possibly corresponds to TRBD2 (5 bases). CDR3 size: 15 residues. V dropped 7 bases and J dropped 9 bases, with 22 bases sitting between them. The CDR3 DNA reads as TGTGCCAGCAAACCGCCGGGGTCCCCGAACAGTGAGCAGTTCTTC. It specifies CASKPPGSPNSEQFF.

The V call is TRBV5-1, the J call TRBJ2-2; no definite D call. V was shortened by 0 bases and J by 4 bases, with 7 bases between the two germline ends. The CDR3 consists of 14 residues. CDR1 and CDR2 from the germline V gene are SGHRS and YFSETQ. The CDR3 sequence is CASSLAWVTGELFF. CDR3 nucleotide sequence: TGCGCCAGCAGCTTGGCATGGGTCACCGGGGAGCTGTTTTTT.

The rearrangement joins TRBV2 to TRBJ2-6, with 13 bases fitting TRBD2. The CDR3 totals 20 residues. J gave up 0 bases and V 4 bases, and 9 bases lay outside the gene matches. Per germline, CDR1 SNHLY and CDR2 FYNNEI. This chain's CDR3 is CASSASGTSGVNSGANVLTF. As DNA, the CDR3 is TGTGCCAGCAGTGCCTCCGGGACTAGCGGGGTCAACTCTGGGGCCAACGTCCTGACTTTC. Combining the CDR3 with reference TRBV2 and TRBJ2-6 gives the whole variable domain EPEVTQTPSHQVTQMGQEVILRCVPISNHLYFYWYRQILGQKVEFLVSFYNNEISEKSEIFDDQFSVERPDGSNFTLKIRSTKLEDSAMYFCASSASGTSGVNSGANVLTFGAGSRLTVL.

This clonotype has more than one count but fewer than ten. This chain links TRBV9 with TRBJ2-1, with 10 bases aligning to TRBD1. The germline CDR1 and CDR2 sequences are SGDLS and YYNGEE. CDR3 length: 15 amino acids. The V gene end was trimmed by 4 bases and the J gene end by 8 bases; junction bases not matched to a gene: 9. The CDR3 loop is CASSTRGQGFDEQFF. CDR3 nucleotide sequence: TGTGCCAGCAGCACTCGGGGACAGGGGTTCGATGAGCAGTTCTTC. Variable domain in full (rest from reference TRBV9 and TRBJ2-1): DSGVTQTPKHLITATGQRVTLRCSPRSGDLSVYWYQQSLDQGLQFLIQYYNGEERAKGNILERFSAQQFPDLHSELNLSSLELGDSALYFCASSTRGQGFDEQFFGPGTRLTVL.

The chain couples TRBV5-1 to TRBJ2-3; TRBD2 matches 10 bases. Losses at the gene ends were 0 bases for V and 4 bases for J; bases not matched to a gene: 8. The CDR3 extends over 17 amino acids. The germline gives CDR1 SGHRS, CDR2 YFSETQ. The CDR3: CASSLALAGDPPDTQYF. Here the CDR3 DNA reads TGCGCCAGCAGCTTGGCTCTAGCGGGAGATCCCCCAGATACGCAGTATTTT.

J is TRBJ1-1 and V is TRBV7-9, with 9 positions matching TRBD1. The J segment lost 10 bases and the V segment lost 4 bases, leaving 13 bases of the junction unmatched. Germline CDR1 and CDR2: SEHNR and FQNEAQ (reference sequence). This CDR3 is 15 amino acids long. The CDR3 region is CASSSLRDRESVAFF. The CDR3 DNA sequence: TGTGCCAGCAGCTCCCTGAGGGACAGGGAATCAGTAGCTTTCTTT.

In its sample, this clonotype was seen a few times. The chain employs TRBV12-3 or TRBV12-4 and TRBJ2-6; 8 positions agree with TRBD1. The junction had 5 bases not matched to a gene; V was cut back by 11 bases and J by 2 bases. This CDR3 contains 14 residues. Written as DNA, the CDR3 is TGTGCCGTCTCAGGGGGCGCTGGGGCCAACGTCCTGACTTTC. This gives the protein CAVSGGAGANVLTF.

V and J are TRBV5-6 and TRBJ1-1, with 11 bases aligning to TRBD1. This CDR3 contains 16 residues. Germline V gives CDR1 SGHDT, CDR2 YYEEEE. Germline trimming cut 4 bases from V and 4 bases from J; bases unmatched to any gene: 9. The CDR3 coding sequence is TGTGCCAGCAGCCGGACAGGGGGCAAATTCGGCACTGAAGCTTTCTTT. Its protein is CASSRTGGKFGTEAFF.